The rows below give T cell receptor beta chains drawn from one sample of a study of blood T cell repertoires in COVID-19. The assay was immunoSEQ multiplex PCR, and TCRdb's table has in-frame clones only and misses some. The table has fewer than 250,000 clones, around 83% seen once. What was sequenced was peripheral blood. Source of these receptors: a woman between 45 and 65 years old with acute or convalescent COVID-19. The CDR3 runs from the conserved cysteine through the conserved F or W. A D gene is named only where the DNA matches it firmly. A clone size is listed for some rows: how often the clone was seen (once, few, many), or a class if it is expanded.

>.|TRBJ2-7|TRBV4-2|.
CASSPRGAGDEQYF
TGTGCCAGCAGCCCCCGGGGGGCGGGAGACGAGCAGTACTTC
>few|TRBJ2-6|TRBV5-5|.
CASRAPISGANVLTF
TGTGCCAGCAGAGCACCAATCTCTGGGGCCAACGTCCTGACTTTC
>.|TRBJ2-7|TRBV27|.
CASSPLDSYEQYF
TGTGCCAGCAGTCCTCTGGACAGCTACGAGCAGTACTTC
>.|TRBJ1-3|TRBV24-1|TRBD1
CATSLSGQADTIYF
TGTGCCACCAGTCTGTCGGGACAGGCGGACACCATATATTTT
>.|TRBJ2-7|TRBV6-5|TRBD1
CASRKGTGLHEQYF
TGTGCCAGCAGAAAAGGGACAGGGCTCCACGAGCAGTACTTC
>.|TRBJ2-1|TRBV28|.
CASSFTGSDRSYNEQFF
TGTGCCAGCAGTTTTACGGGAAGCGACCGCTCCTACAATGAGCAGTTCTTC
>once|TRBJ1-4|TRBV28|.
CASRLHGNEKLFF
TGTGCCAGCAGACTGCACGGTAATGAAAAACTGTTTTTT
>.|TRBJ1-2|TRBV11-2|TRBD1
CASSLGVRGQGYGYTF
TGTGCCAGCAGCTTAGGGGTGAGGGGGCAAGGCTATGGCTACACCTTC
>.|TRBJ2-7|TRBV18|TRBD2
CASSRLSGGDYEQYF
TGTGCCAGCTCACGATTGTCGGGAGGGGACTACGAGCAGTACTTC
>.|TRBJ1-5|TRBV5-6|TRBD1
CASSLFGTGSNQPQHF
TGTGCCAGCAGCTTGTTCGGGACAGGGAGCAATCAGCCCCAGCATTTT
>.|TRBJ2-1|TRBV16|.
CASSQSSLVYEQFF
TGTGCCAGCAGCCAATCGTCTCTAGTGTATGAGCAGTTCTTC
>few|TRBJ2-3|TRBV21-1|.
CASSNGPFIILAGRADTQYF
TGTGCCAGCAGCAACGGGCCGTTCATCATTCTAGCGGGGAGGGCAGATACGCAGTATTTT
>few|TRBJ2-7|TRBV21-1|.
CASSKGGTGEPYEQYF
TGTGCCAGCAGCAAAGGAGGGACAGGCGAGCCCTACGAGCAGTACTTC
>.|TRBJ2-1|TRBV6-5|TRBD1
CASSYLPDREQFF
TGTGCCAGCAGTTACCTCCCGGACAGGGAGCAGTTCTTC
>.|TRBJ2-7|TRBV9|.
CASSVVATGTPGSEQYF
TGTGCCAGCAGCGTAGTGGCCACAGGGACCCCCGGTAGTGAGCAGTACTTC
>.|TRBJ1-2|TRBV11-1|TRBD1
CASSQDRWDGYTF
TGTGCCAGCAGCCAGGACAGGTGGGATGGCTACACCTTC
>.|TRBJ2-1|TRBV7-3|TRBD2
CASSPLAGVFNEQFF
TGTGCCAGCAGTCCTCTAGCGGGGGTTTTCAATGAGCAGTTCTTC
>.|TRBJ2-7|TRBV15|.
CATSRDWNSYEQYF
TGTGCCACCAGCAGAGATTGGAACAGCTACGAGCAGTACTTC
>.|TRBJ1-1|TRBV30|.
CAWRAGGEAFF
TGTGCCTGGAGGGCGGGTGGGGAAGCTTTCTTT
>.|TRBJ2-1|TRBV7-9|.
CASSLGIGLKGDEQFF
TGTGCCAGCAGCTTAGGTATAGGCCTAAAGGGGGATGAGCAGTTCTTC
>.|TRBJ2-2|TRBV4-1|TRBD2
CASSQDMRLAANTGELFF
TGCGCCAGCAGCCAAGACATGAGACTAGCGGCGAACACCGGGGAGCTGTTTTTT
>.|TRBJ1-5|TRBV5-5|.
CASSSGERGNQPQHF
TGTGCCAGCAGTTCAGGGGAAAGGGGCAATCAGCCCCAGCATTTT
>.|TRBJ2-7|TRBV18|.
CASSPSPSGSYEQYF
TGTGCCAGCTCACCGTCGCCGTCGGGTTCCTACGAGCAGTACTTC
>.|TRBJ2-7|TRBV6-5|.
CASETGYEQYF
TGTGCCAGCGAAACTGGCTACGAGCAGTACTTC
>.|TRBJ2-7|TRBV5-6|.
CASRKTSFHEQYF
TGTGCCAGCCGGAAAACTAGCTTCCACGAGCAGTACTTC